This entry lists 2 T cell receptor beta chains sequenced from one sample in a study of cytomegalovirus exposure and HLA in healthy donors. Researchers ran the PCR with 60 Vbeta and 13 Jbeta primers. The repertoire was sequenced with immunoSEQ multiplex PCR; TCRdb's copy has only in-frame clones and lacks some. The repertoire includes more than 95,000 clones, almost 70% of them detected once, and about 3.5% sits in the top ten. The sequenced sample consisted of PBMCs. All receptors come from a man aged 25 to 40 in good health and CMV-seronegative.

The chain employs TRBV4-3 and TRBJ1-3; maybe TRBD1 (5 bases). The V gene's germline CDR1 is LGHNA and CDR2 YSLEER. The V gene lost 1 base and the J gene lost 6 bases, with 10 bases spanning the gap. The CDR3 is 14 residues long. For the CDR3, the DNA is TGCGCCAGCAGCCAAGGCGGAGGGGTAAACACCATATATTTT. This translates into CASSQGGGVNTIYF.

This clone was observed a handful of times. J is TRBJ2-3 and V is TRBV9; D is uncertain. The V gene's germline CDR1 is SGDLS and CDR2 YYNGEE. The CDR3 totals 14 residues. Trimming removed 0 bases from V and 4 bases from J, with 9 bases in between. CDR3 coding DNA: TGTGCCAGCAGCGTAGGGGCAAACGCAGATACGCAGTATTTT. Translation: CASSVGANADTQYF. Supplemented by reference TRBV9 and TRBJ2-3, the full variable domain reads DSGVTQTPKHLITATGQRVTLRCSPRSGDLSVYWYQQSLDQGLQFLIQYYNGEERAKGNILERFSAQQFPDLHSELNLSSLELGDSALYFCASSVGANADTQYFGPGTRLTVL.